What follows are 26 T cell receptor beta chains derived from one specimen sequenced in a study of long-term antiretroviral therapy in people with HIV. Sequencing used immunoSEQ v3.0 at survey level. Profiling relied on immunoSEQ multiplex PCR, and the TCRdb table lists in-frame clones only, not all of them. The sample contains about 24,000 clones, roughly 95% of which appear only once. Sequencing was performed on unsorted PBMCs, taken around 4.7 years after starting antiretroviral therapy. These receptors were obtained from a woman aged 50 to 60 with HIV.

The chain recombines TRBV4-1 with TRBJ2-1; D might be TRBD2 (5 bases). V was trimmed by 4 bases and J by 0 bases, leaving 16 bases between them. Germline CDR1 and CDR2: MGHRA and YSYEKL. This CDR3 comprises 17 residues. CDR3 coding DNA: TGCGCCAGCAGCCCAAGAAGTTCTAGCAGCTCCTACAATGAGCAGTTCTTC. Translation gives CASSPRSSSSSYNEQFF.

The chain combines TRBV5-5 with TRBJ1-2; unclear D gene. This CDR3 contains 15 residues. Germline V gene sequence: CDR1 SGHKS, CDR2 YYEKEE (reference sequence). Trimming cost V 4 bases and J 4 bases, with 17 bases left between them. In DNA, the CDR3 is TGTGCCAGCAGCCCAGAGGTGGGCACCGCCTATGGCTACACCTTC. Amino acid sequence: CASSPEVGTAYGYTF.

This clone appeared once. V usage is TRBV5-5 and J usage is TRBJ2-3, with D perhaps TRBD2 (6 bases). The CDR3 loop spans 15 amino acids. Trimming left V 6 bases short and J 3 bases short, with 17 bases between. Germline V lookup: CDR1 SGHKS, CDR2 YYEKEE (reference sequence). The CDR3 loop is CASKTSFSGTDTQYF. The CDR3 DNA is TGTGCCAGCAAGACCTCGTTTAGCGGTACAGATACGCAGTATTTT.

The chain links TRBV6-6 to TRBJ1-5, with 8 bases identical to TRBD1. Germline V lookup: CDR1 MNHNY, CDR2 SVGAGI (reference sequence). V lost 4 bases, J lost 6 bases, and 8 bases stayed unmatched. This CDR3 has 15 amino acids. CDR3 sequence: CASSFLTGGFQPQHF. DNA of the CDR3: TGTGCCAGCAGTTTCCTAACAGGGGGGTTTCAGCCCCAGCATTTT.

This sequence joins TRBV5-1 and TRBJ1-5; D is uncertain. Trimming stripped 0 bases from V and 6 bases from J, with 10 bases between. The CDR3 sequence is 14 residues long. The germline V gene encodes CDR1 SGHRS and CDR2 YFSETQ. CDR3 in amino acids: CASSLGVTGQPQHF. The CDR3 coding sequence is TGCGCCAGCAGCTTGGGGGTTACCGGTCAGCCCCAGCATTTT. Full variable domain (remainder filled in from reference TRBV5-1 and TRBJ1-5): KAGVTQTPRYLIKTRGQQVTLSCSPISGHRSVSWYQQTPGQGLQFLFEYFSETQRNKGNFPGRFSGRQFSNSRSEMNVSTLELGDSALYLCASSLGVTGQPQHFGDGTRLSIL.

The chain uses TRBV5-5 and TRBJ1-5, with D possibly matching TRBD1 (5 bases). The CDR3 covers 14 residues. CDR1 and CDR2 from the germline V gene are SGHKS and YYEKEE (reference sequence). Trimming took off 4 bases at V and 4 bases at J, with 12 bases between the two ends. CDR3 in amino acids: CASSEDNLNQPQHF. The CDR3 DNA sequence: TGTGCCAGCAGCGAGGACAACTTGAATCAGCCCCAGCATTTT.

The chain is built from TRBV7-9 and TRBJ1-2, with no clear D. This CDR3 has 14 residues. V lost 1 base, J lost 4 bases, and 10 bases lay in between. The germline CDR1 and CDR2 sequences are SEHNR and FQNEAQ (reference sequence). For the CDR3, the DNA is TGTGCCAGCAGCTTAGGTATAGGCAGCTATGGCTACACCTTC. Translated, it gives CASSLGIGSYGYTF.

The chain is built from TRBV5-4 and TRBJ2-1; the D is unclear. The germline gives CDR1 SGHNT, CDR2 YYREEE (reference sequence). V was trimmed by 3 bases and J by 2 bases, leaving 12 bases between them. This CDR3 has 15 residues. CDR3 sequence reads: CASSSLAAPYNEQFF. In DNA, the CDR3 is TGTGCCAGCAGCTCCTTAGCAGCCCCCTACAATGAGCAGTTCTTC.

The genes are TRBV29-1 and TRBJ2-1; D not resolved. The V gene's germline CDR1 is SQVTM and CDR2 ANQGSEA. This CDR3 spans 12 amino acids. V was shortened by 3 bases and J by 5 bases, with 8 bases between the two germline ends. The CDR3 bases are TGCAGCGTTGATCGGTGGGACAATGAGCAGTTCTTC. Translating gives CSVDRWDNEQFF.

CDR3 loop: CSAMTGGAQPQHF. The CDR3 nucleotides are TGCAGCGCCATGACAGGGGGTGCCCAGCCCCAGCATTTT. This rearrangement joins TRBV29-1 to TRBJ1-5, with TRBD1 matching 9 bases. The CDR3 is 13 residues long. The ends lost 7 bases at V and 7 bases at J; junction bases unmatched: 8. Germline V gives CDR1 SQVTM, CDR2 ANQGSEA. Variable domain in full (rest from reference TRBV29-1 and TRBJ1-5): SAVISQKPSRDICQRGTSLTIQCQVDSQVTMMFWYRQQPGQSLTLIATANQGSEATYESGFVIDKFPISRPNLTFSTLTVSNMSPEDSSIYLCSAMTGGAQPQHFGDGTRLSIL.

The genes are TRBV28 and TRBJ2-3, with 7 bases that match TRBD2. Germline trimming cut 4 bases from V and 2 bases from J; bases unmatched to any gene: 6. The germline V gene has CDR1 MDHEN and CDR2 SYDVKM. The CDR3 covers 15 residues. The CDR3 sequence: CASSSPTSYTDTQYF. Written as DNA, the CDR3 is TGTGCCAGCAGTTCGCCGACTAGCTACACAGATACGCAGTATTTT.

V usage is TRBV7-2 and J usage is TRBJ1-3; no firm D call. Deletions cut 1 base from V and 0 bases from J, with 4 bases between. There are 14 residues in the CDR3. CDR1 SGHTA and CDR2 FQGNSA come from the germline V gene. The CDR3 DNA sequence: TGTGCCAGCAGCTTAGTACACTCTGGAAACACCATATATTTT. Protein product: CASSLVHSGNTIYF.

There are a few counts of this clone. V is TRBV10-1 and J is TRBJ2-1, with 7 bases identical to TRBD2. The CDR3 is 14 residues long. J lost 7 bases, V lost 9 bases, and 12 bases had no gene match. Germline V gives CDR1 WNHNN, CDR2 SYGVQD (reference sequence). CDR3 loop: CARWASGYPNEQFF. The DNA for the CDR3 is TGCGCCAGGTGGGCTAGCGGCTATCCGAATGAGCAGTTCTTC.

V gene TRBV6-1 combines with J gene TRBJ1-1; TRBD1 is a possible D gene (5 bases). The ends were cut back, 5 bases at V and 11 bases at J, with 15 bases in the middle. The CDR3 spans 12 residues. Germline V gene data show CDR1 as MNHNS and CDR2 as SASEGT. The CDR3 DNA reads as TGTGCCAGCAGTCGGACACCCGGACTGGCTTTCTTT. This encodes CASSRTPGLAFF.

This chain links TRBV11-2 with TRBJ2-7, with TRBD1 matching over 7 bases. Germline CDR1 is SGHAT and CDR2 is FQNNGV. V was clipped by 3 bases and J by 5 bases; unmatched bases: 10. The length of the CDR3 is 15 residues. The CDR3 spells CASSLTGLRANEQYF. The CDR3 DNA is TGTGCCAGCAGCTTGACAGGGCTCCGAGCGAACGAGCAGTACTTC. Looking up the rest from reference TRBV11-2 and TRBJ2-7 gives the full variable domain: EAGVAQSPRYKIIEKRQSVAFWCNPISGHATLYWYQQILGQGPKLLIQFQNNGVVDDSQLPKDRFSAERLKGVDSTLKIQPAKLEDSAVYLCASSLTGLRANEQYFGPGTRLTVT.

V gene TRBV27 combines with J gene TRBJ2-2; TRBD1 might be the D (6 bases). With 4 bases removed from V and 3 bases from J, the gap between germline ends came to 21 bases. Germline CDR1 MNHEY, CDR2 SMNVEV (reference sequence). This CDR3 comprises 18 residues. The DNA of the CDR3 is TGTGCCAGCAGTTCCCTTTCGACAGGACCGCCTTACACCGGGGAGCTGTTTTTT. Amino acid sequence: CASSSLSTGPPYTGELFF.

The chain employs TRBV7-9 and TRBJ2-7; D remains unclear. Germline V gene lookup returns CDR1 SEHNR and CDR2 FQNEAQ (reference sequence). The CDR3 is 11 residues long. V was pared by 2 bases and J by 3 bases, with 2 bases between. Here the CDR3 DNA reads TGTGCCAGCAGCTTAAACTACGAGCAGTACTTC. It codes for CASSLNYEQYF.

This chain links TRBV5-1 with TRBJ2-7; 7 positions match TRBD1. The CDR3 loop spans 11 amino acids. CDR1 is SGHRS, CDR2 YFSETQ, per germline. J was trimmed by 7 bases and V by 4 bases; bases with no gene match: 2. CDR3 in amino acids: CASSQDREQYF. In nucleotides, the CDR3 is TGCGCCAGCAGCCAGGACAGGGAGCAGTACTTC. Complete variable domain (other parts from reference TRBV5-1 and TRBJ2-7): KAGVTQTPRYLIKTRGQQVTLSCSPISGHRSVSWYQQTPGQGLQFLFEYFSETQRNKGNFPGRFSGRQFSNSRSEMNVSTLELGDSALYLCASSQDREQYFGPGTRLTVT.

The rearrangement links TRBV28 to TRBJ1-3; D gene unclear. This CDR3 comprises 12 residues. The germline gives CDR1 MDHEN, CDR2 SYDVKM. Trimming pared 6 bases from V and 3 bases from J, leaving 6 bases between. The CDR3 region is CASRGLGNTIYF. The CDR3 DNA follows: TGTGCCAGCAGAGGCCTTGGAAACACCATATATTTT.

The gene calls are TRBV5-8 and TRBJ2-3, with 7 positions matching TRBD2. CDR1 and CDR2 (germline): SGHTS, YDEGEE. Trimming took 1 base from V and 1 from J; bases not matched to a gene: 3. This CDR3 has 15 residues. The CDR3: CASSLLRGGTDTQYF. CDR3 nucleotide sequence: TGTGCCAGCAGCTTGTTACGGGGGGGCACAGATACGCAGTATTTT.

CDR3 sequence: CASSYAAGEYEQYF. The DNA of the CDR3 is TGTGCCAGCAGTTACGCGGCAGGGGAATACGAGCAGTACTTC. The chain carries TRBV6-5 and TRBJ2-7, with D possibly TRBD1 on 6 matching bases. CDR1 and CDR2 from the germline V gene are MNHEY and SVGAGI. Deletions cut 2 bases from V and 4 bases from J, with 12 bases between. This CDR3 has 14 residues.

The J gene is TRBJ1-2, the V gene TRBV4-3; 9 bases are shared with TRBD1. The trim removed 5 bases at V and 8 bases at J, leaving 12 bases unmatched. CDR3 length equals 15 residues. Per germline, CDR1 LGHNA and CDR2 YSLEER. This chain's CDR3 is CASSSRDRAPGGYTF. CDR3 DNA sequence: TGCGCCAGCAGCTCCCGGGACAGGGCTCCAGGCGGCTACACCTTC.

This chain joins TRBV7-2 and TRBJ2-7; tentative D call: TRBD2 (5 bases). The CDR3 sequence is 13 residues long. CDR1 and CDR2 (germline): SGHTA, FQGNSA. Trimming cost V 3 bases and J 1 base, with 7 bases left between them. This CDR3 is CASSLDLSYEQYF. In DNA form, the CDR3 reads TGTGCCAGCAGCTTGGACTTATCCTACGAGCAGTACTTC.

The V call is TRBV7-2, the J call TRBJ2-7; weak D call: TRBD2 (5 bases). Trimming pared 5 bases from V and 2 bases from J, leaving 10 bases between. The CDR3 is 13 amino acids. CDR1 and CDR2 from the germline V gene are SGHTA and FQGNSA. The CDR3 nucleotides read TGTGCCAGCAGCATAACTAGGACCTACGAGCAGTACTTC. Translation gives CASSITRTYEQYF. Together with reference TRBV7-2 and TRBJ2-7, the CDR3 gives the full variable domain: GAGVSQSPSNKVTEKGKDVELRCDPISGHTALYWYRQSLGQGLEFLIYFQGNSAPDKSGLPSDRFSAERTGGSVSTLTIQRTQQEDSAVYLCASSITRTYEQYFGPGTRLTVT.

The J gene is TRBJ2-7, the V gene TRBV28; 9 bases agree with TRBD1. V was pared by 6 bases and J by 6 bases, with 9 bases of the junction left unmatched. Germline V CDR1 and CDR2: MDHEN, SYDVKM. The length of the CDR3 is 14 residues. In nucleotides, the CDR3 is TGTGCCAGCAGAACCCGCCGGGACAGGGCCGAGCAGTACTTC. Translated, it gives CASRTRRDRAEQYF.

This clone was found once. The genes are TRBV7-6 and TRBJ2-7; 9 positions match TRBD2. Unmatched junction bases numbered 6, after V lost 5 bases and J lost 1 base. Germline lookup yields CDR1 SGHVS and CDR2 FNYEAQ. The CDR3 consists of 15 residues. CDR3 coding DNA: TGTGCCAGCAGCCCGAGCGGGAGGTATTCCTACGAGCAGTACTTC. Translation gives CASSPSGRYSYEQYF.